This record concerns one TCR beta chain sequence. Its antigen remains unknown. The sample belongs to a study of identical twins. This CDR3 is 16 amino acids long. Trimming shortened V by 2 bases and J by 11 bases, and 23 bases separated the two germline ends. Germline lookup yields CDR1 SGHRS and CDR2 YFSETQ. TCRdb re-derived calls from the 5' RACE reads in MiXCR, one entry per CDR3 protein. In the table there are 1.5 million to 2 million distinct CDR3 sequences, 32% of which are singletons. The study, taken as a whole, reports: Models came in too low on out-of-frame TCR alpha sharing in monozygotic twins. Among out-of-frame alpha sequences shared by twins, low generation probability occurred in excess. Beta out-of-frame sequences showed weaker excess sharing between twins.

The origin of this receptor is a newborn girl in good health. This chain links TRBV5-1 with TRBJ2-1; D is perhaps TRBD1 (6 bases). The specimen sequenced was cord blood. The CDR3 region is CASSLAGAGEYGQQFF. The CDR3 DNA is TGCGCCAGCAGCTTAGCTGGAGCAGGGGAATACGGTCAGCAGTTCTTC.